The rows below give T cell receptor beta chains drawn from one sample of a study of cytomegalovirus exposure and HLA in healthy donors. The assay was immunoSEQ multiplex PCR, and TCRdb's table has in-frame clones only and misses some. Among 100,000 or so clones listed, approximately 85% were seen once. Sequencing used PBMCs. These receptors originate from a man younger than 40 in good health and CMV-seronegative. The CDR3 runs from the conserved cysteine through the conserved F or W. A D gene is named only where the DNA matches it firmly. The size field is filled for only some rows; it gives once, few, many or a size class.

.,TRBV9,.,TRBJ1-5,CASSRGALGNQPQHF,TGTGCCAGCAGTCGGGGGGCGCTTGGCAATCAGCCCCAGCATTTT
once,TRBV4-2,.,TRBJ1-2,CASSQAGIYYGYTF,TGTGCCAGCAGCCAAGCAGGAATATACTATGGCTACACCTTC
.,TRBV29-1,.,TRBJ2-7,CSVDGEVEQYF,TGCAGCGTTGACGGGGAGGTGGAGCAGTACTTC
.,TRBV6-5,.,TRBJ1-5,CASSYAADNQPQHF,TGTGCCAGCAGTTACGCGGCAGACAATCAGCCCCAGCATTTT
.,TRBV4-1,.,TRBJ2-1,CASSQPGLHNEQFF,TGCGCCAGCAGCCAACCGGGACTTCACAATGAGCAGTTCTTC
.,TRBV4-2,.,TRBJ2-7,CASSQEVTSSYEQYF,TGTGCCAGCAGCCAAGAGGTGACTAGTAGCTACGAGCAGTACTTC
.,TRBV11-2,TRBD2,TRBJ2-1,CASTNGLAGVNEQFF,TGTGCCAGCACGAACGGACTAGCGGGGGTAAATGAGCAGTTCTTC
.,TRBV6-5,TRBD1,TRBJ1-3,CAARRTGANTIYF,TGTGCCGCGAGACGGACAGGGGCTAACACCATATATTTT
.,TRBV5-6,TRBD2,TRBJ2-2,CASSFVAGGLGKAGELFF,TGTGCCAGCAGCTTCGTAGCGGGAGGGCTCGGGAAGGCCGGGGAGCTGTTTTTT
.,TRBV10-3,TRBD1,TRBJ1-2,CAISARDREGYTF,TGTGCCATCAGTGCCCGGGACAGGGAGGGCTACACCTTC
.,TRBV2,TRBD1,TRBJ2-7,CASTGQAISYEQYF,TGTGCCAGCACGGGACAGGCAATCTCCTACGAGCAGTACTTC
.,TRBV10-2,TRBD2,TRBJ2-3,CATGTSGGADTQYF,TGCGCCACCGGGACTAGCGGGGGGGCAGATACGCAGTATTTT
.,TRBV13,TRBD1,TRBJ1-2,CASSLRPGQGKGYTF,TGTGCCAGCAGCCTACGGCCCGGACAGGGGAAAGGCTACACCTTC
.,TRBV28,TRBD1,TRBJ2-7,CASKPHGQGLYEQYF,TGTGCCAGCAAACCCCACGGACAGGGCCTCTACGAGCAGTACTTC
.,TRBV27,TRBD1,TRBJ2-7,CASSPQPDYRGYEQYF,TGTGCCAGCAGTCCCCAACCCGACTACAGGGGATACGAGCAGTACTTC
.,TRBV9,TRBD2,TRBJ2-1,CASSPAGGGSYNKQFF,TGTGCCAGCAGCCCCGCCGGGGGGGGCTCCTACAATAAGCAGTTCTTC
.,TRBV27,TRBD2,TRBJ2-5,CASSYAGGPKTQYF,TGTGCCAGCAGTTATGCGGGGGGGCCGAAGACCCAGTACTTC
.,TRBV2,.,TRBJ1-2,CASMREDGSYGYTF,TGTGCCAGCATGAGAGAAGACGGGTCTTATGGCTACACCTTC
.,TRBV4-1,.,TRBJ2-5,CASSLSSTKETQYF,TGCGCCAGCAGCCTGTCGTCTACCAAAGAGACCCAGTACTTC
.,TRBV18,.,TRBJ2-2,CASSPSRGTGELFF,TGTGCCAGCTCACCATCCCGGGGAACCGGGGAGCTGTTTTTT
.,TRBV7-2,.,TRBJ1-6,CASSLMWGQALHF,TGTGCCAGCAGCTTAATGTGGGGGCAGGCCCTCCACTTT
.,TRBV29-1,.,TRBJ2-3,CSVLQGWGGQYF,TGCAGCGTTCTGCAGGGGTGGGGTGGGCAGTATTTT
.,TRBV28,.,TRBJ1-1,CASSSGQDTRNTEAFF,TGTGCCAGCAGTTCCGGCCAGGACACAAGGAACACTGAAGCTTTCTTT
.,TRBV15,TRBD1,TRBJ2-3,CATSSRQGSVTDTQYF,TGTGCCACCAGCAGTAGACAGGGGTCTGTCACAGATACGCAGTATTTT
.,TRBV5-1,TRBD1,TRBJ1-5,CASSRTGEGNQPQHF,TGCGCCAGCAGTCGGACAGGTGAAGGTAATCAGCCCCAGCATTTT
.,TRBV7-9,.,TRBJ2-1,CASSSEWNEQFF,TGTGCCAGCAGCTCCGAGTGGAATGAGCAGTTCTTC
.,TRBV28,TRBD2,TRBJ2-5,CATKGPERGRQETQYF,TGTGCCACCAAAGGGCCTGAGCGGGGTAGGCAAGAGACCCAGTACTTC
.,TRBV7-9,.,TRBJ2-7,CASSPGLEQYF,TGTGCCAGCAGCCCGGGACTTGAGCAGTACTTC
once,TRBV5-1,TRBD1,TRBJ2-1,CASRRDSYNEQFF,TGCGCCAGCAGAAGGGACAGCTACAATGAGCAGTTCTTC
.,TRBV5-1,TRBD2,TRBJ2-2,CASSFGLATNTGELFF,TGCGCCAGCAGCTTTGGACTAGCGACGAACACCGGGGAGCTGTTTTTT
.,TRBV7-9,TRBD2,TRBJ2-1,CASSLASLAGESYNEQFF,TGTGCCAGCAGCTTAGCGTCGCTAGCGGGAGAGTCGTACAATGAGCAGTTCTTC
.,TRBV6-5,TRBD2,TRBJ2-1,CASSYAPSGGADEQFF,TGTGCCAGCAGTTACGCCCCTAGCGGGGGGGCCGATGAGCAGTTCTTC
few,TRBV27,.,TRBJ2-1,CASSSVGSSYNEQFF,TGTGCCAGCAGTTCCGTCGGGAGCTCCTACAATGAGCAGTTCTTC
.,TRBV11-1,TRBD1,TRBJ2-3,CASSRIQGVFGTDTQYF,TGTGCCAGCAGTCGTATACAGGGGGTATTTGGCACAGATACGCAGTATTTT
.,TRBV28,TRBD1,TRBJ2-7,CASSSGTGMYYEQYF,TGTGCCAGCAGTTCGGGGACAGGGATGTACTACGAGCAGTACTTC
once,TRBV5-6,TRBD1,TRBJ2-7,CASSLVLLGPRDSYEQYF,TGTGCCAGCAGCTTGGTTTTGTTGGGCCCTCGGGACAGCTACGAGCAGTACTTC
.,TRBV29-1,.,TRBJ2-7,CSVADNSYEQYF,TGCAGCGTTGCAGACAACTCCTACGAGCAGTACTTC
.,TRBV2,.,TRBJ2-7,CASSVEQGSYEQYF,TGTGCCAGCAGTGTGGAACAGGGTAGCTACGAGCAGTACTTC
once,TRBV7-2,TRBD2,TRBJ2-1,CASSLILLAGEYNEQFF,TGTGCCAGCAGCTTAATTCTGCTAGCGGGCGAATACAATGAGCAGTTCTTC
.,TRBV7-8,.,TRBJ2-7,CASSFSGEQYF,TGTGCCAGCAGCTTTAGCGGCGAGCAGTACTTC
few,TRBV7-6,TRBD2,TRBJ2-1,CASSSGGTSRDEQFF,TGTGCCAGCAGCTCTGGGGGGACTAGTCGCGATGAGCAGTTCTTC
.,TRBV18,.,TRBJ1-1,CASSQRSGYTEAFF,TGTGCCAGCTCACAACGGTCCGGGTACACTGAAGCTTTCTTT
.,TRBV6-5,.,TRBJ1-1,CASRHKGGLTEAFF,TGTGCCAGCAGACATAAGGGGGGGCTTACTGAAGCTTTCTTT
.,TRBV27,.,TRBJ2-1,CASRSELQSSYNEQFF,TGTGCCAGCAGAAGCGAGCTTCAAAGCTCCTACAATGAGCAGTTCTTC
.,TRBV5-1,.,TRBJ2-2,CASSLGSRLGSTGELFF,TGCGCCAGCAGCTTGGGGTCCCGTCTAGGGAGTACCGGGGAGCTGTTTTTT
.,TRBV11-2,TRBD2,TRBJ2-7,CASSPFLAGNSYEQYF,TGTGCCAGCAGCCCCTTCCTAGCGGGTAACTCCTACGAGCAGTACTTC
.,TRBV9,.,TRBJ2-1,CASSTGGGARYNEQFF,TGTGCCAGCAGCACCGGAGGGGGGGCTAGGTACAATGAGCAGTTCTTC
.,TRBV6-1,.,TRBJ1-1,CASRTDLNTEAFF,TGTGCCAGCAGGACAGACCTGAACACTGAAGCTTTCTTT
.,TRBV28,TRBD1,TRBJ1-5,CASTNGTVGQPQHF,TGTGCCAGCACCAACGGGACAGTAGGTCAGCCCCAGCATTTT
.,TRBV10-1,TRBD2,TRBJ2-5,CASRGTSGGPHLRETQYF,TGCGCCAGCAGAGGGACTAGCGGGGGGCCCCACCTCAGGGAGACCCAGTACTTC
.,TRBV19,.,TRBJ1-1,CASVEDRGTEAFF,TGTGCCAGTGTAGAGGACAGAGGTACTGAAGCTTTCTTT